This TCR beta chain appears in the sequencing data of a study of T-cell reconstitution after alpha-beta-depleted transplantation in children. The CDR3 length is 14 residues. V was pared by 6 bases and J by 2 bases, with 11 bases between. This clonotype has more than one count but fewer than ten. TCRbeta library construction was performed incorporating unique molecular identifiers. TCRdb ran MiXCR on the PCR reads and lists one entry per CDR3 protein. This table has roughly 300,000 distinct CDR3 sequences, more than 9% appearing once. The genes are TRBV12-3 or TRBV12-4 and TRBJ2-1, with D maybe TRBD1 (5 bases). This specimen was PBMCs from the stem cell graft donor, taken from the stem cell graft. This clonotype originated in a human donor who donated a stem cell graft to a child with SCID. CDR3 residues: CASSPGSPYNEQFF. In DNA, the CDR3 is TGTGCCAGCAGCCCAGGGTCGCCCTACAATGAGCAGTTCTTC.